This TCR beta chain was captured by sequencing in a study of blood T cell repertoires in COVID-19. Study context: The United States, Italy and Spain provided the acute and convalescent COVID-19 samples.

V was shortened by 6 bases and J by 4 bases, with 16 bases between the two germline ends. Germline V CDR1 and CDR2: MNHEY, SMNVEV (reference sequence). CDR3 size: 15 residues. Libraries were prepared by immunoSEQ multiplex PCR; TCRdb keeps only in-frame clonotypes and omits some of them. Among 250,000 to 300,000 clones listed, approximately 91% were seen once. The chain has TRBV27 and TRBJ2-1; possibly TRBD2 for D (7 bases). This TCR was recovered from a woman in her thirties or forties with acute COVID-19. The sequenced sample was PBMCs or T cells enriched from blood (not recorded which). The CDR3 loop is CASSPTGGRYNEQFF. CDR3 DNA sequence: TGTGCCAGCAGCCCAACGGGGGGCCGGTACAATGAGCAGTTCTTC.